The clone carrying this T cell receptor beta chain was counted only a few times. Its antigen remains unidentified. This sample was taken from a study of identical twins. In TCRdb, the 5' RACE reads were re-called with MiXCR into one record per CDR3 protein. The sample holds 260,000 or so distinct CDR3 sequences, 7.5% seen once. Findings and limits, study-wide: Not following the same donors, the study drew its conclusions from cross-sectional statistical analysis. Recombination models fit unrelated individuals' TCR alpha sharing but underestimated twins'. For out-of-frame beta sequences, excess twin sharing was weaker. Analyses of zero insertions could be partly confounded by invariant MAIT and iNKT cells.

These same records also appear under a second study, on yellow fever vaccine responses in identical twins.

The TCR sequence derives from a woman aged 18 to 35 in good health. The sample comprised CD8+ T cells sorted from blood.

CDR3 region: CASSVASGGAPGTQYF. CDR3 nucleotide sequence: TGTGCCAGCAGCGTAGCCAGCGGGGGCGCCCCAGGGACCCAGTACTTC. The chain uses TRBV9 and TRBJ2-5; 8 nucleotides align to TRBD2. This CDR3 has 16 residues. Germline V gene lookup returns CDR1 SGDLS and CDR2 YYNGEE. V dropped 0 bases and J dropped 7; count of bases not matched to a gene: 11.